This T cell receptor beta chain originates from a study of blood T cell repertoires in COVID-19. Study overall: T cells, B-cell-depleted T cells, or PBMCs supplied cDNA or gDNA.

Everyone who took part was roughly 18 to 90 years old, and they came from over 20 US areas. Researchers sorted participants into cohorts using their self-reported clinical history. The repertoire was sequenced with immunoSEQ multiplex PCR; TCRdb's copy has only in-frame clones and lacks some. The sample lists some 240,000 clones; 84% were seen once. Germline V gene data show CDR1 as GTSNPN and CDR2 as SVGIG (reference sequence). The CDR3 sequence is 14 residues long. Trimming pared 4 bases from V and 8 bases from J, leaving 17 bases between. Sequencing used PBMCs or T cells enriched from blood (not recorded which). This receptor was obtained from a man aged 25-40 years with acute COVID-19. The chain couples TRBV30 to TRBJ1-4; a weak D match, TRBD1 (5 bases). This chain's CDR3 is CAWTKTLGAEKLFF. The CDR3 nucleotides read TGTGCCTGGACGAAGACCCTAGGGGCCGAAAAACTGTTTTTT. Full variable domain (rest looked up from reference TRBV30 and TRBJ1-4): SQTIHQWPATLVQPVGSPLSLECTVEGTSNPNLYWYRQAAGRGLQLLFYSVGIGQISSEVPQNLSASRPQDRQFILSSKKLLLSDSGFYLCAWTKTLGAEKLFFGSGTQLSVL.